The clone carrying this T cell receptor beta chain was detected many times. Its target is unknown. Treg sorting used a CD4+CD25+CD127-/low gate. This CDR3 has 17 residues. CDR1 DFQATT and CDR2 SNEGSKA come from the germline V gene (reference sequence). V dropped 0 bases and J dropped 5 bases, with 22 bases sitting between them. Semi-nested PCR with Nested Universal Primer A followed constant-region reverse priming of full-length variable regions. TCRdb analysed the 5' RACE reads with MiXCR anew, one entry per CDR3 protein. Of 40,000 to 55,000 distinct CDR3 sequences listed, more than 20% are singletons. Broader study findings: Larger-cohort validation covered only one TCR beta V-J rearrangement. Tumor Tregs overlapped most with tumor, then blood, naive CD4+ cells.

Material for sequencing was Tregs sorted from a lymph node. The receptor's source is a female donor with breast cancer. The genes are TRBV20-1 and TRBJ1-1; a possible D gene is TRBD1 (5 bases). Here the CDR3 DNA reads TGCAGTGCTAGAGACCCCTCTCGACCGGGACCTGGTACTGAAGCTTTCTTT. Translating it yields CSARDPSRPGPGTEAFF.